This TCR beta chain was documented in a study of neurological immune-mediated disorders. The cDNA was generated through 5'RACE incorporating 10-nucleotide random UMIs. The authors obtained over 180 million TCR-beta sequences from 15-18 subjects per sequencing run. TCRdb used MiXCR to reprocess the 5' RACE reads, holding one entry per CDR3 protein. This table has under 130,000 distinct CDR3 sequences, roughly a tenth appearing once. CDR1 and CDR2 (germline): SQVTM, ANQGSEA. This CDR3 has 14 residues. Trimming stripped 7 bases from V and 3 bases from J, with 16 bases between. In its sample, this clonotype was seen many times. Its antigen is as yet unknown. Time point given: longitudinal time-point 3. Findings and caveats of the study: In HTLV-1-associated myelopathy, TCR clonal expansion was greatest, and in multiple sclerosis it was least, below healthy controls.

The clonotype was recovered from a female donor with HTLV-1-associated myelopathy (HAM/TSP). Sequencing used PBMCs. The rearrangement uses TRBV29-1 and TRBJ1-3; D is ambiguous. CDR3 amino acids: CSAAYPPNGNTIYF. The CDR3, as DNA: TGCAGCGCTGCGTACCCCCCGAATGGAAACACCATATATTTT.